The entry that follows covers one T cell receptor beta chain sequence. What it binds is unknown. The data were taken from a study of CD8 T cells in Susac syndrome. The multiple sclerosis control cohort comprised treatment-naive individuals presenting with stable or active relapsing-remitting disease. TEMRA cells were FACS-enriched, while CD8+ and CD4+ T cells were negatively isolated. The CDR3 totals 17 residues. Germline CDR1 SGHRS, CDR2 YFSETQ. Trimming cost V 0 bases and J 6 bases, with 21 bases left between them. With random hexamers, roughly 0.5 to 1 ug RNA was reverse transcribed. TCR beta CDR3 was amplified by immunoSEQ multiplex PCR. This amplification extended across 54 Vbeta and 13 Jbeta segments. TCRdb called the immunoSEQ multiplex PCR reads again in MiXCR, with one record for every CDR3 protein. The data contain almost 450,000 distinct CDR3 sequences, 75% to 90% of them seen just once; the ten biggest clones take up 0.12%.

Findings and limits, study-wide: It was acknowledged in the study that the number of individuals who were included in its TCR sequencing and HLA analysis was relatively small.

The clonotype was recovered from a human donor with multiple sclerosis. The sequenced material came from CD8+ T cells from PBMCs. The J gene is TRBJ1-2, the V gene TRBV5-1; TRBD1 is a possible D gene (6 bases). The DNA for the CDR3 is TGCGCCAGCAGCTTGGAGCCCCTTGAGGGGGGGCGGGATGGCTACACCTTC. Its translation: CASSLEPLEGGRDGYTF.